A single sample gave rise to the 4 T cell receptor beta chains below, sequenced in a study of blood T cell repertoires in COVID-19. TCRdb's table, derived via immunoSEQ multiplex PCR, lists solely in-frame clones and lacks some. The profile shows approximately 160,000 clones, roughly 84% of them singletons. Source material: peripheral blood. Every receptor here comes from a man aged 55 to 70 who had recovered from COVID-19.

V gene TRBV2 combines with J gene TRBJ2-4; TRBD2 is a possible D gene (6 bases). This CDR3 is built from 12 residues. V lost 6 bases, J lost 8 bases, and 11 bases lay in between. Germline V gene lookup returns CDR1 SNHLY and CDR2 FYNNEI. CDR3 nucleotides: TGTGCCAGCAGGCGCCCGGGGGACATTCAGTACTTC. This gives the protein CASRRPGDIQYF.

The V call is TRBV5-6, the J call TRBJ2-5; TRBD1 is a possible D gene (6 bases). CDR3 size: 16 residues. V gave up 0 bases and J gave up 1 base, with 13 bases separating them. CDR1 is SGHDT and CDR2 is YYEEEE in the germline V gene. The CDR3 here is CASSLAAGASQETQYF. The CDR3 DNA follows: TGTGCCAGCAGCTTGGCGGCAGGGGCTTCCCAAGAGACCCAGTACTTC.

The chain carries TRBV19 and TRBJ2-7, with 10 positions matching TRBD1. The CDR3 totals 13 residues. Germline loops: CDR1 LNHDA, CDR2 SQIVND (reference sequence). V lost 10 bases, J lost 4 bases, and 7 bases stayed unmatched. CDR3 sequence: CATNRDRGYEQYF. CDR3 DNA: TGTGCCACGAACCGGGACAGGGGATACGAGCAGTACTTC.

The chain links TRBV7-2 to TRBJ2-2; perhaps TRBD1 as D (6 bases). The CDR3 is 14 amino acids. V lost 7 bases and J lost 5, with 14 bases in between. Germline lookup yields CDR1 SGHTA and CDR2 FQGNSA. CDR3 in amino acids: CASIQTTGTGELFF. The CDR3 nucleotides are TGTGCCAGCATCCAGACTACAGGGACCGGGGAGCTGTTTTTT.